This TCR beta chain comes out of a study of T cell clones after liver transplantation. Study overall: HCV positivity affected three of eight recipients; the rest lacked autoimmune or viral indications.

Profiling relied on immunoSEQ multiplex PCR, and the TCRdb table lists in-frame clones only, not all of them. Seen here are 93,000 or so clones, about 80% observed once, and the top ten hold about 2.6%. Germline assignment: CDR1 SGHTA and CDR2 FQGNSA. The V end was cut by 4 bases, the J end by 4 bases, with 14 bases between. The CDR3 is made up of 15 amino acids. Study-level points and caveats: Compared with third party-reactive sequences, donor-reactive ones declined more, independent of withdrawal success.

Details on this clone: Its antigen is not known.

This specimen consisted of CD4+ T cells from blood, obtained around 44 months after liver transplant. The V call is TRBV7-2, the J call TRBJ1-5; unclear D gene. This sequence was found in a human patient who received a liver transplant. Some T cells may be provided by the graft donor. In nucleotides, the CDR3 is TGTGCCAGCAGCTCACTCCCAGACCGGAATCAGCCCCAGCATTTT. Protein sequence: CASSSLPDRNQPQHF. Using reference TRBV7-2 and TRBJ1-5 for the parts outside the CDR3, the full variable domain is GAGVSQSPSNKVTEKGKDVELRCDPISGHTALYWYRQSLGQGLEFLIYFQGNSAPDKSGLPSDRFSAERTGGSVSTLTIQRTQQEDSAVYLCASSSLPDRNQPQHFGDGTRLSIL.